The source of this TCR beta chain is a study of cytomegalovirus exposure and HLA in healthy donors. This clone was seen once. Germline values: CDR1 SGHDT, CDR2 YYEEEE. V lost 2 bases and J lost 9, with 24 bases in between. The CDR3 spans 17 residues. The PCR made use of 60 Vbeta and 13 Jbeta primers. Generated by immunoSEQ multiplex PCR, the TCRdb table keeps only in-frame clones and is missing some. The sample has over 130,000 clones, around 78% seen once; the top ten hold roughly 5.6%. The sequence was collected from a woman between 40 and 50 years old in good health and CMV-seropositive. The V and J genes are TRBV5-6 and TRBJ1-5, with D perhaps matching TRBD1 (5 bases). Sequencing was carried out using PBMCs. The CDR3 coding sequence is TGTGCCAGCAGCTTTGCGGGGGACGACCCAGCTATCCGGCCCCAGCATTTT. Amino acid sequence: CASSFAGDDPAIRPQHF. Full variable domain (missing parts from reference TRBV5-6 and TRBJ1-5): DAGVTQSPTHLIKTRGQQVTLRCSPKSGHDTVSWYQQALGQGPQFIFQYYEEEERQRGNFPDRFSGHQFPNYSSELNVNALLLGDSALYLCASSFAGDDPAIRPQHFGDGTRLSIL.